This is a list of T cell receptor beta chains from one sample in a study of T-cell memory formation after mild COVID-19. TCRdb ran MiXCR on the 5' RACE reads and lists one entry per CDR3 protein. The data hold 350,000 to 450,000 distinct CDR3 sequences, with roughly 14% observed a single time. Source material: PBMCs or a T cell subset sorted from them (not recorded which). The receptors here all came from a young man who had mild COVID-19 (a few samples of this study predate the infection). Cell type and time point are not known. Both conserved end residues are part of each CDR3. Fields, in order: clone size, D gene, J gene, V gene, CDR3 DNA, CDR3 protein. The D gene is left open where the match is weak. Only some rows state a clone size, as once, few, many or a class for expanded clones.

NA	NA	TRBJ1-3	TRBV6-5	TGTGCCAGCAAGGCGAGCCGATCTGGAAACACCATATATTTT	CASKASRSGNTIYF
once	NA	TRBJ2-5	TRBV14	TGTGCCAGCAGCTATCGAACTTGGTACCAAGAGACCCAGTACTTC	CASSYRTWYQETQYF
NA	NA	TRBJ2-3	TRBV2	TGTGCCAGCAGTGTTACGGGGGGCCGAGATACGCAGTATTTT	CASSVTGGRDTQYF
NA	NA	TRBJ2-7	TRBV20-1	TGCAGTGCGAATAGACAGGTCTCCTACGAGCAGTACTTC	CSANRQVSYEQYF
NA	NA	TRBJ1-6	TRBV6-5	TGTGCCAGCAGTTACCGCGGTGGGGGCTTTTCACCCCTCCACTTT	CASSYRGGGFSPLHF
NA	TRBD2	TRBJ2-5	TRBV7-2	TGTGCCTGCAGCTCCCTAGCGGGGTGGGAGACCCAGTACTTC	CACSSLAGWETQYF
NA	NA	TRBJ1-1	TRBV29-1	TGCAGCGTTGAAGAAGGAGGGGCGAACACTGAAGCTTTCTTT	CSVEEGGANTEAFF
NA	NA	TRBJ1-1	TRBV7-9	TGTGCCACAGGCGGGGGGAACACTGAAGCTTTCTTT	CATGGGNTEAFF
few	NA	TRBJ1-2	TRBV4-3	TGCGCCAGCAGCCCCCGGGCAGGGGATGGCTACACCTTC	CASSPRAGDGYTF
NA	NA	TRBJ2-2	TRBV5-1	TGCGCCAGCAGTCCCGGGGATGGCACCGGGGAGCTGTTTTTT	CASSPGDGTGELFF
NA	TRBD2	TRBJ2-3	TRBV28	TGTGCCAGCAACCTCCTAGCGGGGGGGAGCACAGATACGCAGTATTTT	CASNLLAGGSTDTQYF
NA	NA	TRBJ1-2	TRBV12-5	TGTGCTAGTGGTTTGGATCGTGGGACGGTCGGTGGCTACACCTTC	CASGLDRGTVGGYTF
once	NA	TRBJ1-2	TRBV29-1	TGCAGCGTTGACGGACCAAAGGGTGATTGGGGGGCTAACTATGGCTACACCTTC	CSVDGPKGDWGANYGYTF
few	NA	TRBJ2-2	TRBV5-1	TGCGCCAGCAGCAGGGACCCCGACACCGGGGAGCTGTTTTTT	CASSRDPDTGELFF
NA	NA	TRBJ1-1	TRBV12-3/TRBV12-4	TGTGCCAGCACAATCGGAGGTACTGAAGCTTTCTTT	CASTIGGTEAFF
many	TRBD1	TRBJ2-5	TRBV25-1	TGTGCCAGCAGTCAGCCGACAGGGGGCGGAGAGACCCAGTACTTC	CASSQPTGGGETQYF
few	NA	TRBJ1-1	TRBV24-1	TGTGCCACCAGTGACGGCACTGAAGCTTTCTTT	CATSDGTEAFF
NA	NA	TRBJ2-5	TRBV14	TGTGCCAGCAGCAAAGACAGAGTCTACCAAGAGACCCAGTACTTC	CASSKDRVYQETQYF
NA	TRBD2	TRBJ2-5	TRBV5-1	TGCGCCAGCAGCTTGGGACTAGCGGGGGCCACCAAAGAGACCCAGTACTTC	CASSLGLAGATKETQYF
few	TRBD1	TRBJ2-7	TRBV27	TGTGCCAGCAGTTTATGGGCAGGGGGCGACGAGCAGTACTTC	CASSLWAGGDEQYF
few	TRBD1	TRBJ2-2	TRBV10-3	TGTGCCACCAGGACAGGGGGCGCGAAGGACACCGGGGAGCTGTTTTTT	CATRTGGAKDTGELFF
NA	NA	TRBJ1-6	TRBV18	TGTGCCAGCTCACCCACGGGTGGGGATTCACCCCTCCACTTT	CASSPTGGDSPLHF